The present TCR beta chain was sequenced within a study of blood T cell repertoires in COVID-19. Study-wide context: Sources were T cells, B-cell-depleted T cells, or PBMCs; the material itself was cDNA or gDNA.

Recruited during active infection, patients (from Seattle) were subsequently followed longitudinally. Losses at the gene ends were 6 bases for V and 7 bases for J; bases not matched to a gene: 11. This CDR3 contains 15 residues. CDR1 and CDR2 (germline): SEHNR, FQNEAQ (reference sequence). Assay used: immunoSEQ multiplex PCR; TCRdb lists only in-frame clones, some missing. The sample includes about 420,000 clones, around 90% of them seen just once. The source is a man younger than 30 with COVID-19, enrolled during active disease. Sequencing was carried out using peripheral blood. This chain uses TRBV7-9 with TRBJ1-2, with 10 bases fitting TRBD1. This CDR3 is CASRSPGTGEAGYTF. In DNA form, the CDR3 reads TGTGCCAGCAGATCTCCCGGGACAGGGGAGGCTGGCTACACCTTC. The whole variable domain, filled in from reference TRBV7-9 and TRBJ1-2, reads DTGVSQNPRHKITKRGQNVTFRCDPISEHNRLYWYRQTLGQGPEFLTYFQNEAQLEKSRLLSDRFSAERPKGSFSTLEIQRTEQGDSAMYLCASRSPGTGEAGYTFGSGTRLTVV.